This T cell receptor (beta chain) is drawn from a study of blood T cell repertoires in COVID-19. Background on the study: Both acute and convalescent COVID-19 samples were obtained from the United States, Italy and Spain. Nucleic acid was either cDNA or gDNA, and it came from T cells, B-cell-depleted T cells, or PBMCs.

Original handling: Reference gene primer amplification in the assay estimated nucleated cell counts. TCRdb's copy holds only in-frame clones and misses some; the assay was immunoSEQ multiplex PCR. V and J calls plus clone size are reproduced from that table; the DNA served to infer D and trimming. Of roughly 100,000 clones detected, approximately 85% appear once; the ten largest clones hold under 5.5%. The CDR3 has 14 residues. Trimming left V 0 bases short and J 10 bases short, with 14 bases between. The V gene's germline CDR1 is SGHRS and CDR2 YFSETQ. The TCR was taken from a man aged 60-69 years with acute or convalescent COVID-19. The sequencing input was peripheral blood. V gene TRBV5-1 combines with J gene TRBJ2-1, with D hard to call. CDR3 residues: CASSLGSGPGEQFF. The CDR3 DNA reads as TGCGCCAGCAGCTTGGGCTCGGGTCCTGGGGAGCAGTTCTTC.